This passage covers 9 T cell receptor beta chains from one sample sequenced in a study of blood T cell repertoires in COVID-19. The assay was immunoSEQ multiplex PCR, and TCRdb's table has in-frame clones only and misses some. Of 55,000 to 65,000 clones in the sample, 91% were seen once. The sample was peripheral blood. The receptors were sampled from a human donor in a cohort sampled during active COVID-19.

This clone is a singleton in its sample. CDR3 bases: TGTGCCAGCAGCTTAGGTTCGGGAGGGAGGGATGAGCAGTTCTTC. Translated, it gives CASSLGSGGRDEQFF. This chain links TRBV11-3 with TRBJ2-1, with TRBD2 matching over 8 bases. This CDR3 is built from 15 residues. The germline gives CDR1 SGHNT, CDR2 YENEEA. V dropped 1 base and J dropped 8; count of bases not matched to a gene: 7.

V and J are TRBV6-5 and TRBJ2-5, with a weak D call TRBD1 (5 bases). Germline assignment: CDR1 MNHEY and CDR2 SVGAGI. V gave up 5 bases and J gave up 1 base, with 11 bases separating them. The CDR3 runs to 14 residues. The CDR3 nucleotides read TGTGCCAGCAGTCGTGACCAGGGCCAAGAGACCCAGTACTTC. It specifies CASSRDQGQETQYF.

The rearrangement uses TRBV24-1 and TRBJ2-2, with 13 bases lining up with TRBD2. Per germline, CDR1 KGHDR and CDR2 SFDVKD. With 5 bases clipped from V and 4 bases from J, the junction kept 18 bases outside the gene matches. The CDR3 extends over 21 amino acids. The DNA of the CDR3 is TGTGCCACCAGTGGTCTCCTCGGGACAGGGGGACTAGCGGGAAGCACCGGGGAGCTGTTTTTT. This translates into CATSGLLGTGGLAGSTGELFF.

This sequence joins TRBV30 and TRBJ1-2; 7 bases fit TRBD1. Losses at the gene ends were 5 bases for V and 8 bases for J; bases not matched to a gene: 11. Germline V gives CDR1 GTSNPN, CDR2 SVGIG (reference sequence). The CDR3 runs to 13 residues. The CDR3 region is CAWDPGQLSGYTF. The CDR3, as DNA: TGTGCCTGGGACCCGGGACAGCTATCCGGCTACACCTTC. The entire variable domain, with the rest obtained from reference TRBV30 and TRBJ1-2, is as follows: SQTIHQWPATLVQPVGSPLSLECTVEGTSNPNLYWYRQAAGRGLQLLFYSVGIGQISSEVPQNLSASRPQDRQFILSSKKLLLSDSGFYLCAWDPGQLSGYTFGSGTRLTVV.

This chain connects TRBV5-1 to TRBJ2-1; 13 nucleotides agree with TRBD2. From germline, CDR1 is SGHRS and CDR2 YFSETQ. V shed 0 bases and J 8 bases; nucleotides not matched to a gene: 5. The CDR3 covers 16 residues. DNA of the CDR3: TGCGCCAGCAGCTTGGCGTGGACTAGCGGGGGTGATGAGCAGTTCTTC. Protein: CASSLAWTSGGDEQFF.

The chain combines TRBV5-1 with TRBJ1-1; 10 bases are shared with TRBD1. V shed 3 bases and J 2 bases; nucleotides not matched to a gene: 4. The CDR3 spans 15 residues. Germline V gene lookup returns CDR1 SGHRS and CDR2 YFSETQ. The CDR3 DNA reads TGCGCCAGCAGCTCGAGGACAGGGGGAAACACTGAAGCTTTCTTT. It codes for CASSSRTGGNTEAFF. Full variable domain (missing parts from reference TRBV5-1 and TRBJ1-1): KAGVTQTPRYLIKTRGQQVTLSCSPISGHRSVSWYQQTPGQGLQFLFEYFSETQRNKGNFPGRFSGRQFSNSRSEMNVSTLELGDSALYLCASSSRTGGNTEAFFGQGTRLTVV.

V and J are TRBV27 and TRBJ2-7; a weak D match, TRBD1 (6 bases). This CDR3 region has 16 residues. V was cut by 5 bases and J by 3 bases, with 20 bases left in between. Germline CDR1 and CDR2: MNHEY and SMNVEV (reference sequence). The CDR3 region is CASSVRTAPDFYEQYF. In DNA, the CDR3 is TGTGCCAGCAGTGTGAGGACAGCCCCCGACTTCTACGAGCAGTACTTC.

V and J are TRBV2 and TRBJ2-5; 9 bases are a match to TRBD2. This CDR3 has 14 amino acids. After removal of 6 bases from V and 2 bases from J, the junction contained 4 bases not matched to a gene. CDR1 is SNHLY, CDR2 FYNNEI, per germline. The DNA of the CDR3 is TGTGCCAGCAGCGTAGCGGGGGTACAAGAGACCCAGTACTTC. The encoded protein is CASSVAGVQETQYF.

The chain uses TRBV7-9 and TRBJ1-4, with 7 bases that match TRBD1. Trimming removed 1 base from V and 6 bases from J; junction bases left unmatched: 5. Germline V gene data show CDR1 as SEHNR and CDR2 as FQNEAQ (reference sequence). CDR3 length: 15 residues. The CDR3 loop reads CASSLVQGGDEKLFF. For the CDR3, the DNA is TGTGCCAGCAGCTTAGTGCAGGGGGGAGATGAAAAACTGTTTTTT. Using reference TRBV7-9 and TRBJ1-4 for the parts outside the CDR3, the full variable domain is DTGVSQNPRHKITKRGQNVTFRCDPISEHNRLYWYRQTLGQGPEFLTYFQNEAQLEKSRLLSDRFSAERPKGSFSTLEIQRTEQGDSAMYLCASSLVQGGDEKLFFGSGTQLSVL.